These T cell receptor beta chains were read from a single sample in a study of blood T cells in healthy people across ages. TCRdb fed the 5' RACE reads into MiXCR, producing one record per CDR3 protein. The sample consists of 700,000 to 800,000 distinct CDR3 sequences, 40% to 45% of them appearing once. Sequencing used blood. Receptors originate from a woman aged 55-69 years in good health. CDR3s include the opening cysteine and the closing phenylalanine or tryptophan. A D gene is named only where the DNA matches it firmly. Some rows have no size entry. The others give once, few or many, or a class for an expanded clone.

abundance	v_gene	d_gene	j_gene	CDR3aa	CDR3nt
many	TRBV20-1	TRBD2	TRBJ2-1	CSALDLAGGWGEQFF	TGCAGTGCTTTGGATCTAGCGGGAGGCTGGGGTGAGCAGTTCTTC
NA	TRBV27	NA	TRBJ2-7	CASSSPGERYEQYF	TGTGCCAGCAGTTCGCCAGGGGAAAGGTACGAGCAGTACTTC
NA	TRBV5-6	TRBD2	TRBJ2-5	CASSFVGAAGGLETQYF	TGTGCCAGCAGCTTCGTCGGCGCAGCGGGAGGTCTAGAGACCCAGTACTTC
NA	TRBV3-1	NA	TRBJ1-1	CASSTDGGTEAFF	TGTGCCAGCAGCACGGACGGGGGCACTGAAGCTTTCTTT
few	TRBV7-2	TRBD1	TRBJ2-5	CASSLVATGGETQYF	TGTGCCAGCAGCTTAGTGGCGACAGGGGGGGAGACCCAGTACTTC
NA	TRBV5-1	TRBD1	TRBJ2-6	CASTRQGTSSGANVLTF	TGCGCCAGCACCAGACAGGGTACCAGCTCTGGGGCCAACGTCCTGACTTTC
few	TRBV27	TRBD1	TRBJ1-2	CASSRGRDRAGYTF	TGTGCCAGCAGCAGGGGTCGGGACAGGGCTGGCTACACCTTC
few	TRBV29-1	TRBD1	TRBJ1-1	CSVEFHPQGSRGAFF	TGCAGCGTTGAATTCCACCCACAGGGGTCCCGCGGAGCTTTCTTT
many	TRBV20-1	NA	TRBJ2-1	CSATVYIEQFF	TGCAGTGCTACCGTATATATCGAGCAGTTCTTC
NA	TRBV5-1	TRBD2	TRBJ2-1	CASSLTTSGLYNEQFF	TGCGCCAGCAGCTTAACGACTAGCGGGCTCTACAATGAGCAGTTCTTC
NA	TRBV28	TRBD1	TRBJ1-2	CASGTGGSRDYGYTF	TGTGCCAGCGGGACAGGGGGCTCGAGGGACTATGGCTACACCTTC
NA	TRBV12-3/TRBV12-4	NA	TRBJ2-7	CASSPRPGVDEQYF	TGTGCCAGCAGCCCGCGCCCTGGTGTCGACGAGCAGTACTTC
NA	TRBV20-1	TRBD2	TRBJ2-1	CSARDPGTIGYNEQFF	TGCAGTGCTAGAGATCCGGGGACTATTGGGTACAATGAGCAGTTCTTC
few	TRBV7-8	NA	TRBJ2-7	CASSPGRTARFSYEQYF	TGTGCCAGCAGCCCGGGACGCACGGCGAGGTTCTCCTACGAGCAGTACTTC
NA	TRBV6-5	NA	TRBJ2-2	CASTKDRNTGELFF	TGTGCCAGCACCAAGGACAGAAACACCGGGGAGCTGTTTTTT
once	TRBV5-1	TRBD1	TRBJ2-7	CASSPTGLSTYEQYF	TGCGCCAGCAGCCCGACAGGGTTATCAACCTACGAGCAGTACTTC
NA	TRBV18	TRBD1	TRBJ2-7	CASSPSPGQGSSYEQYF	TGTGCCAGCTCACCTTCACCGGGACAGGGTAGCTCCTACGAGCAGTACTTC
NA	TRBV4-1	NA	TRBJ2-3	CASSQDTNTDTQYF	TGCGCCAGCAGCCAGGACACTAACACAGATACGCAGTATTTT
NA	TRBV20-1	NA	TRBJ1-2	CSAQDRAGGYGYTF	TGCAGTGCGCAGGACAGAGCTGGAGGGTATGGCTACACCTTC
few	TRBV10-3	NA	TRBJ2-1	CAITITGFGYNEQFF	TGTGCCATCACCATAACAGGGTTTGGCTACAATGAGCAGTTCTTC
NA	TRBV27	NA	TRBJ1-6	CASSSMTGESSYNSPLHF	TGTGCCAGCAGTTCAATGACAGGAGAGAGCTCCTATAATTCACCCCTCCACTTT
NA	TRBV20-1	TRBD1	TRBJ2-7	CSASQGGQGEEQYF	TGCAGTGCTAGTCAGGGGGGACAGGGCGAAGAGCAGTACTTC
NA	TRBV25-1	NA	TRBJ2-1	CASSSHGPSSYNEQFF	TGTGCCAGCAGTAGTCACGGACCGAGCTCCTACAATGAGCAGTTCTTC
NA	TRBV25-1	NA	TRBJ1-2	CASRSLNYGYTF	TGTGCCAGCAGGAGCCTTAACTATGGCTACACCTTC
NA	TRBV20-1	TRBD1	TRBJ1-1	CSAPGTGGSEAFF	TGCAGTGCTCCAGGGACAGGGGGCTCTGAAGCTTTCTTT
NA	TRBV29-1	TRBD1	TRBJ1-1	CSVEGTGNTEAFF	TGCAGCGTTGAAGGGACAGGGAACACTGAAGCTTTCTTT
many	TRBV5-1	NA	TRBJ2-5	CASTVFREQETQYF	TGCGCCAGCACCGTGTTCCGGGAACAAGAGACCCAGTACTTC
few	TRBV12-3/TRBV12-4	NA	TRBJ2-3	CASSLGFAGGLADTQYF	TGTGCCAGCAGTTTAGGATTTGCGGGCGGGTTGGCAGATACGCAGTATTTT
NA	TRBV24-1	NA	TRBJ1-4	CATSDTLGPNEKLFF	TGTGCCACCAGTGATACCCTGGGCCCTAATGAAAAACTGTTTTTT
NA	TRBV23-1	NA	TRBJ1-2	CASSHRFGYTF	TGCGCCAGCAGTCACCGTTTTGGCTACACCTTC
NA	TRBV4-1	NA	TRBJ2-7	CASSQPPRGYEQYF	TGCGCCAGCAGCCAACCCCCGAGGGGCTACGAGCAGTACTTC
many	TRBV28	TRBD2	TRBJ2-1	CASSPRTSGSNEQFF	TGTGCCAGCAGTCCCCGGACTAGCGGGAGTAATGAGCAGTTCTTC
NA	TRBV10-3	NA	TRBJ1-1	CATLGQTNTEAFF	TGTGCCACCCTGGGGCAGACGAACACTGAAGCTTTCTTT
few	TRBV7-7	TRBD1	TRBJ2-1	CASSFGTGDRNEQFF	TGTGCTAGCAGCTTTGGGACAGGGGATCGCAATGAGCAGTTCTTC
NA	TRBV20-1	NA	TRBJ2-3	CSTGRADTQYF	TGCAGTACGGGTAGGGCAGATACGCAGTATTTT
NA	TRBV7-9	NA	TRBJ2-1	CASSFVLRGDNEQFF	TGTGCCAGCAGCTTCGTCTTACGGGGAGACAATGAGCAGTTCTTC
NA	TRBV24-1	NA	TRBJ2-7	CATSGGFDPYEQYF	TGTGCCACCAGTGGGGGGTTTGACCCCTACGAGCAGTACTTC
NA	TRBV7-2	TRBD1	TRBJ2-5	CAGSSGQITETQYF	TGTGCCGGCAGCTCGGGACAGATTACAGAGACCCAGTACTTC